This T cell receptor (beta chain) was found in a study of cytomegalovirus exposure and HLA in healthy donors. A multiplex PCR was run with 60 Vbeta primers and 13 Jbeta primers. Measured with immunoSEQ multiplex PCR; TCRdb has only the in-frame clones, and not every one. The data show some 140,000 clones, more than 70% seen once. Per the germline V gene, CDR1 is MNHNY and CDR2 is SVGAGI (reference sequence). This CDR3 has 14 amino acids. V lost 2 bases and J 3 bases, leaving 8 bases between the germline ends. The sequence came from a male donor in good health and CMV-seropositive. This chain uses TRBV6-6 with TRBJ2-1, with a tentative D call TRBD2 (5 bases). Source material: PBMCs. CDR3 DNA sequence: TGTGCCAGCAGTTACGCCCGGGACTACAATGAGCAGTTCTTC. Residues: CASSYARDYNEQFF.